A single sample is the source of the 21 T cell receptor beta chains below, sequenced in a study of prognosis after radiotherapy for stage I lung cancer. From genomic DNA, TCR beta CDR3 was amplified by two-round multiplex PCR. Gene-specific TRBV and TRBJ primers were used in PCR round one. TCRdb reprocessed the multiplex PCR reads with MiXCR, giving one entry per CDR3 protein. This table holds fewer than 35,000 distinct CDR3 sequences, around a third found once. Material: PBMCs, obtained before or after stereotactic body radiation therapy (not recorded which). The receptors derive from a donor aged 50 or older with non-small cell lung cancer.

The CDR3 sequence: CATSDLNRGNTGELFF. In DNA form, the CDR3 reads TGTGCCACCAGTGATTTGAACAGGGGGAACACCGGGGAGCTGTTTTTT. The rearrangement uses TRBV24-1 and TRBJ2-2; 7 nucleotides match TRBD1. V shed 0 bases and J 1 base; nucleotides not matched to a gene: 1. Germline CDR1 KGHDR, CDR2 SFDVKD. The CDR3 loop spans 16 amino acids.

This chain links TRBV25-1 with TRBJ1-3; no reliable D call. The CDR3 length is 15 residues. CDR1 and CDR2 (germline): MGHDK, SYGVNS. V dropped 4 bases and J dropped 1 base, with 11 bases sitting between them. The CDR3 DNA follows: TGTGCCAGCAGTGGAGCGTACTTATCTGGAAACACCATATATTTT. It yields the protein CASSGAYLSGNTIYF.

This clonotype was counted ten times or more. The gene calls are TRBV27 and TRBJ2-2, with no clear D. The CDR3 sequence is 11 residues long. V gave up 6 bases and J gave up 8 bases, with 7 bases separating them. Germline V gene lookup returns CDR1 MNHEY and CDR2 SMNVEV (reference sequence). The chain's CDR3 is CASSQGGELFF. In DNA form, the CDR3 reads TGTGCCAGCAGCCAAGGGGGGGAGCTGTTTTTT.

In its sample, this clonotype was seen many times. Being one base from a much bigger clone, this may be a read error. The rearrangement links TRBV12-3 or TRBV12-4 to TRBJ2-3; no reliable D call. This CDR3 is 15 amino acids long. The CDR3 here is CVSSPGPTRTDTQYF. The CDR3, as DNA: TGTGTCAGCAGCCCTGGGCCCACCCGCACAGATACGCAGTATTTT.

This clonotype was detected ten times or more. V usage is TRBV11-1 and J usage is TRBJ1-1; 8 bases match TRBD1. The ends lost 3 bases at V and 6 bases at J; junction bases unmatched: 9. This CDR3 contains 15 residues. Germline CDR1 SGHAT, CDR2 FQDESV (reference sequence). This CDR3 is CASSLHPDRASEAFF. CDR3 in DNA: TGTGCCAGCAGCTTGCACCCGGACAGGGCGTCTGAAGCTTTCTTT.

This clonotype was counted at least ten times. The chain is built from TRBV6-2 or TRBV6-3 and TRBJ1-1; the D is unclear. CDR1 is MNHEY, CDR2 SVGEGT, per germline. This CDR3 is 11 amino acids long. The V and J ends lost 2 bases and 8 bases respectively, with 6 bases between them. The CDR3 DNA sequence: TGTGCCAGCAGTTACCTCGGGGAAGCTTTCTTT. Encoded protein: CASSYLGEAFF.

This clonotype occurred many times. V usage is TRBV29-1 and J usage is TRBJ2-3, with D possibly being TRBD1 or TRBD2 (5 bases each). V was shortened by 4 bases and J by 2 bases, with 13 bases between the two germline ends. CDR1 is SQVTM and CDR2 is ANQGSEA in the germline V gene. The CDR3 covers 14 residues. The CDR3 DNA sequence: TGCAGCGTTGGGGGGAAGCTACACACAGATACGCAGTATTTT. Residues: CSVGGKLHTDTQYF.

The sample holds one count of this clonotype. The V gene is TRBV20-1, the J gene TRBJ2-6; possible D gene TRBD2, 6 bases. The V gene lost 2 bases and the J gene lost 1 base, with 18 bases spanning the gap. The CDR3 has 18 amino acids. CDR1 is DFQATT and CDR2 is SNEGSKA in the germline V gene (reference sequence). CDR3 loop: CSARPPGGSRSGANVLTF. In nucleotides, the CDR3 is TGCAGTGCTAGACCACCCGGGGGATCAAGGTCTGGGGCCAACGTCCTGACTTTC.

The table lists this clonotype with many counts. This rearrangement joins TRBV2 to TRBJ1-6; 8 bases map to TRBD1. The CDR3 runs 14 residues. The germline V gene has CDR1 SNHLY and CDR2 FYNNEI. The ends lost 1 base at V and 7 bases at J; junction bases unmatched: 0. DNA for the CDR3: TGTGCCAGCAGTGAAGGGACAGGGAATTCACCCCTCCACTTT. Its protein product is CASSEGTGNSPLHF.

This clonotype showed up many times. J is TRBJ1-3 and V is TRBV5-1; 9 bases are a match to TRBD1. J lost 3 bases, V lost 3 bases, and 7 bases had no gene match. CDR1 SGHRS and CDR2 YFSETQ come from the germline V gene. This CDR3 spans 16 amino acids. The CDR3 DNA follows: TGCGCCAGCAGCTCGGGACAGGGATTGGATGGAAACACCATATATTTT. Encoded protein: CASSSGQGLDGNTIYF.

This clonotype was seen ten or more times. The chain joins TRBV27 to TRBJ1-6; 10 positions match TRBD1. The CDR3 spans 14 residues. V gave up 6 bases and J gave up 9 bases; unmatched junction bases: 5. Germline CDR1 and CDR2: MNHEY and SMNVEV (reference sequence). This CDR3 reads CASRVTGGPSPLHF. CDR3 in DNA: TGTGCCAGCAGGGTGACAGGGGGCCCTTCACCCCTCCACTTT.

There are a few counts of this clonotype. The CDR3 sequence is CASSLSGGGVGYTF. In DNA form, the CDR3 reads TGTGCCAGCAGTTTATCGGGGGGGGGAGTTGGCTACACCTTC. The genes are TRBV28 and TRBJ1-2; tentatively, D is TRBD1 (5 bases). V lost 1 base to trimming and J lost 7 bases, with 13 bases between them. This CDR3 has 14 amino acids. Germline V CDR1 and CDR2: MDHEN, SYDVKM.

There are many counts of this clonotype. The rearrangement uses TRBV12-3 or TRBV12-4 and TRBJ2-5; 12 nucleotides line up with TRBD2. This CDR3 is built from 19 residues. V lost 2 bases, J lost 4 bases, and 14 bases stayed unmatched. The CDR3, as DNA: TGTGCCAGCAGTTTAACTGCGGGACTAGCGGGTCAACTGGGAGAGACCCAGTACTTC. It translates to CASSLTAGLAGQLGETQYF.

By proportion, this clonotype is medium-sized. The chain recombines TRBV19 with TRBJ1-6; 9 nucleotides align to TRBD1. J lost 7 bases, V lost 2 bases, and 6 bases had no gene match. The CDR3 runs to 16 residues. Germline V gene lookup returns CDR1 LNHDA and CDR2 SQIVND (reference sequence). The CDR3 loop reads CASSIRDRDRNSPLHF. Here the CDR3 DNA reads TGTGCCAGTAGTATACGGGACAGGGACCGCAATTCACCCCTCCACTTT.

This clonotype appeared many times. The chain recombines TRBV15 with TRBJ1-3; 9 nucleotides line up with TRBD1. Trimming took 6 bases from V and 2 from J; bases not matched to a gene: 5. Germline V gene lookup returns CDR1 LNHNV and CDR2 YYDKDF (reference sequence). The length of the CDR3 is 15 residues. CDR3 region: CATRDRGKAGNTIYF. DNA for the CDR3: TGTGCCACCAGGGACAGGGGAAAGGCTGGAAACACCATATATTTT.

This clonotype was found many times. V and J are TRBV3-1 and TRBJ2-5; 9 positions match TRBD1. Germline V gives CDR1 LGHDT, CDR2 YNNKEL (reference sequence). This CDR3 spans 17 amino acids. Trimming at V came to 4 bases and at J to 0 bases, leaving 9 bases not matched to a gene. This chain's CDR3 is CASSPWGDRGYQETQYF. Written as DNA, the CDR3 is TGTGCCAGCAGCCCCTGGGGTGACAGGGGGTACCAAGAGACCCAGTACTTC.

Ten or more counts support this clonotype. J is TRBJ1-2 and V is TRBV7-8, with 7 bases lining up with TRBD1. This CDR3 region has 16 residues. The junction had 15 bases not matched to a gene; V was cut back by 7 bases and J by 4 bases. CDR1 is SGHVS and CDR2 is FQNEAQ in the germline V gene. CDR3 DNA sequence: TGTGCCAGCACCCCAGGAGGCAAACGGGACAGCTATGGCTACACCTTC. Protein sequence: CASTPGGKRDSYGYTF.

This clonotype is classed as medium-sized (0.01 to 0.1%). The genes are TRBV28 and TRBJ2-3; the D gene is possibly TRBD1 (6 bases). There are 16 residues in the CDR3. CDR1 and CDR2 from the germline V gene are MDHEN and SYDVKM. The V and J ends lost 3 bases and 6 bases respectively, with 19 bases between them. As DNA, the CDR3 is TGTGCCAGCAGTTTCCCGACAGGACGTTCGGGGGATACGCAGTATTTT. This gives the protein CASSFPTGRSGDTQYF. The full variable domain, with the rest looked up from reference TRBV28 and TRBJ2-3, is DVKVTQSSRYLVKRTGEKVFLECVQDMDHENMFWYRQDPGLGLRLIYFSYDVKMKEKGDIPEGYSVSREKKERFSLILESASTNQTSMYLCASSFPTGRSGDTQYFGPGTRLTVL.

This sequence joins TRBV12-3 or TRBV12-4 and TRBJ1-5, with D unresolved. V shed 6 bases and J shed 16 bases, with 22 bases lying between them. The CDR3 loop spans 13 amino acids. CDR3 protein: CASRESGNQPPHF. Here the CDR3 DNA reads TGTGCCAGCAGGGAGTCCGGTAATCAGCCCCCCCATTTT.

This clonotype was seen repeatedly, ten times or more. The rearrangement links TRBV7-9 to TRBJ2-1; TRBD2 is a possible D gene (5 bases). V lost 5 bases to trimming and J lost 9 bases, with 14 bases between them. Germline V CDR1 and CDR2: SEHNR, FQNEAQ (reference sequence). The CDR3 length is 13 residues. The CDR3 DNA is TGTGCCAGCAGCCCAGGACTGCCGGGTGAGCAGTTCTTC. The encoded protein is CASSPGLPGEQFF.

The chain couples TRBV24-1 to TRBJ2-3, with 11 bases matching TRBD2. The trim removed 4 bases at V and 5 bases at J, leaving 10 bases unmatched. The CDR3 runs to 17 residues. The germline V gene has CDR1 KGHDR and CDR2 SFDVKD. The CDR3 sequence is CATSDTTSGKVGDTQYF. CDR3 nucleotide sequence: TGTGCCACCAGTGACACGACTAGCGGGAAAGTGGGAGATACGCAGTATTTT.